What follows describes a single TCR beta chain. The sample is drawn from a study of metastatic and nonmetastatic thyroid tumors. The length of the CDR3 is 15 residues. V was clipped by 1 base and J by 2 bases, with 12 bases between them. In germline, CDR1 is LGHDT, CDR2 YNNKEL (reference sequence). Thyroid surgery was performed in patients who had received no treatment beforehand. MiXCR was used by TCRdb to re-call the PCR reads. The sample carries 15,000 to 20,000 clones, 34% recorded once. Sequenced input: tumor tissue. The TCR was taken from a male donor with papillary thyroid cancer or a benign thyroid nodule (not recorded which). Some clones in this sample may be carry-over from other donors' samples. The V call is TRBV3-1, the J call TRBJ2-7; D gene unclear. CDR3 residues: CASSQGLAVTYEQYF. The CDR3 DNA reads TGTGCCAGCAGCCAAGGTTTGGCTGTAACCTACGAGCAGTACTTC.